The clone carrying this T cell receptor (beta chain) has more than one count but fewer than ten. Deletions cut 1 base from V and 5 bases from J, with 17 bases between. Germline V gene data show CDR1 as LGHNA and CDR2 as YNFKEQ. The CDR3 covers 16 residues. PCR amplification relied on 60 Vbeta primers (plus 13 Jbeta primers). Method: immunoSEQ multiplex PCR; TCRdb's copy keeps in-frame clones and lacks some. Of 150,000 to 200,000 clones listed, approximately 71% are singletons. This specimen belongs to a study of cytomegalovirus exposure and HLA in healthy donors. The chain has TRBV4-2 and TRBJ2-5; TRBD2 is a possible D gene (5 bases). The receptor comes from a man younger than 40 in good health and CMV-seropositive. Sequences were obtained from PBMCs. The CDR3 DNA reads as TGTGCCAGCAGCCAAGCCGCTTCCGGGGAATGGGAGACCCAGTACTTC. This sequence encodes CASSQAASGEWETQYF.